The 19 T cell receptor beta chains given below trace back to one sample, sequenced in a study of T-cell reconstitution after alpha-beta-depleted transplantation in children. A library of TCRbeta sequences, prepared with unique molecular identifiers, was generated. TCRdb re-called the PCR reads through MiXCR, storing one row per CDR3 protein. The table shows approximately 97,000 distinct CDR3 sequences, with 5% to 6% occurring only once. The source was PBMCs, mostly from graft donor cells, collected 60 days after TCRalphabeta/CD19-depleted stem cell transplant. The receptors stem from a female patient between 2 and 15 years old who had a stem cell transplant for Fanconi anemia, so the T cells may come from the graft donor.

Many counts were recorded for this clonotype. The rearrangement uses TRBV3-1 and TRBJ2-7; the D is unclear. The V and J ends lost 0 bases and 2 bases respectively, with 8 bases between them. Looked up from germline, CDR1 is LGHDT and CDR2 is YNNKEL (reference sequence). This CDR3 region has 14 residues. CDR3 bases: TGTGCCAGCAGCCAAGATTACTATACCTACGAGCAGTACTTC. Translation: CASSQDYYTYEQYF.

As to this clonotype: One base away lies a much larger clone, so this may be a sequencing read error. This chain joins TRBV28 and TRBJ1-4; TRBD1 aligns across 7 bases. The germline V gene encodes CDR1 MDHEN and CDR2 SYDVKM. Trimming removed 6 bases from V and 11 bases from J; junction bases left unmatched: 9. The CDR3 contains 13 residues. The CDR3, as DNA: TGTGCCAGCAGAGGGCTACAGGGGAACAAACTGTTTTTT. Translating it yields CASRGLQGNKLFF.

This clonotype was recorded many times. The V and J genes are TRBV5-1 and TRBJ2-1; D is perhaps TRBD1 or TRBD2 (7 bases each). V lost 2 bases to trimming and J lost 8 bases, with 23 bases between them. Germline V lookup: CDR1 SGHRS, CDR2 YFSETQ. The CDR3 contains 17 residues. CDR3 nucleotide sequence: TGCGCCAGCAGCTTACGGAGCAGGGGGGGGCCTGTATATGAGCAGTTCTTC. Encoded protein: CASSLRSRGGPVYEQFF.

The chain carries TRBV5-4 and TRBJ2-7, with 9 bases that match TRBD1. Unmatched junction bases numbered 5, after V lost 4 bases and J lost 3 bases. Germline CDR1 is SGHNT and CDR2 is YYREEE (reference sequence). This CDR3 is 14 amino acids long. This CDR3 reads CASSQRTGVYEQYF. The CDR3 bases are TGTGCCAGCAGCCAACGGACAGGGGTCTACGAGCAGTACTTC.

The genes are TRBV12-3 or TRBV12-4 and TRBJ1-2; weak D call: TRBD1 (5 bases). Trimming removed 6 bases from V and 4 bases from J, with 9 bases in between. The CDR3 runs to 12 residues. The CDR3 spells CASSWDLYGYTF. DNA for the CDR3: TGTGCCAGCAGCTGGGACCTCTATGGCTACACCTTC.

This clonotype has a handful of counts. The V gene is TRBV2, the J gene TRBJ2-3; D possibly uses TRBD1 or TRBD2 (6 bases each). Trimming took 9 bases from V and 2 from J, leaving 12 bases between them. Germline V gene sequence: CDR1 SNHLY, CDR2 FYNNEI. This CDR3 is 13 amino acids long. The CDR3 region has the DNA TGTGCCAGTCAGGAGGGGGTCACAGATACGCAGTATTTT. Residues: CASQEGVTDTQYF. The full variable domain, with the rest looked up from reference TRBV2 and TRBJ2-3, is EPEVTQTPSHQVTQMGQEVILRCVPISNHLYFYWYRQILGQKVEFLVSFYNNEISEKSEIFDDQFSVERPDGSNFTLKIRSTKLEDSAMYFCASQEGVTDTQYFGPGTRLTVL.

There are many counts of this clonotype. This chain joins TRBV20-1 and TRBJ2-1, with D hard to call. The CDR3 is 13 amino acids. Germline CDR1 reads DFQATT; CDR2 reads SNEGSKA (reference sequence). Trimming cost V 1 base and J 4 bases, with 8 bases left between them. CDR3: CSARVKTYNEQFF. The CDR3 DNA reads as TGCAGTGCTAGAGTGAAAACTTACAATGAGCAGTTCTTC.

This clonotype was picked up a small number of times. The chain recombines TRBV5-1 with TRBJ2-2, with 9 bases lining up with TRBD2. This CDR3 comprises 16 residues. The J segment lost 3 bases and the V segment lost 3 bases, leaving 6 bases of the junction unmatched. In germline, CDR1 is SGHRS, CDR2 YFSETQ. DNA of the CDR3: TGCGCCAGCAGCTGGGCGGGAGGGCCCGACACCGGGGAGCTGTTTTTT. Translation gives CASSWAGGPDTGELFF.

Ten or more counts support this clonotype. This chain uses TRBV18 with TRBJ2-1; a weak D match, TRBD2 (6 bases). Germline CDR1 reads KGHSH; CDR2 reads LQKENI. V lost 0 bases to trimming and J lost 9 bases, with 6 bases between them. The CDR3 runs 12 residues. The CDR3 DNA follows: TGTGCCAGCTCACCACCACTAGCTGAGCAGTTCTTC. Translating it yields CASSPPLAEQFF.

The table lists this clonotype with a few counts. The rearrangement joins TRBV29-1 to TRBJ1-2; the D is unclear. There are 16 residues in the CDR3. V was clipped by 6 bases and J by 2 bases, with 22 bases between them. The germline V gene has CDR1 SQVTM and CDR2 ANQGSEA. The CDR3 sequence: CSVEPDGLPRNYGYTF. CDR3 DNA sequence: TGCAGCGTGGAGCCGGACGGTTTACCTCGGAACTATGGCTACACCTTC.

In this sample, this clonotype turned up many times. The gene calls are TRBV6-5 and TRBJ1-6; D is ambiguous. CDR1 MNHEY and CDR2 SVGAGI come from the germline V gene. The CDR3 loop spans 18 amino acids. V gave up 0 bases and J gave up 0 bases, with 12 bases separating them. The chain's CDR3 is CASSYSRPRSSYNSPLHF. The CDR3 DNA follows: TGTGCCAGCAGTTACTCGAGACCCCGGAGCTCCTATAATTCACCCCTCCACTTT.

The CDR3 region has the DNA TGTGCCAGCAGTCCGGGACACCCCACAGATACGCAGTATTTT. It codes for CASSPGHPTDTQYF. V usage is TRBV7-3 and J usage is TRBJ2-3, with D maybe TRBD1 (6 bases). Germline CDR1 SGHTA, CDR2 FQGTGA. V was cut by 6 bases and J by 2 bases, with 12 bases left in between. The CDR3 length is 14 residues.

V and J are TRBV20-1 and TRBJ2-3; D may be TRBD1 (6 bases). CDR3 length: 15 residues. Germline V gene data show CDR1 as DFQATT and CDR2 as SNEGSKA (reference sequence). V was shortened by 5 bases and J by 2 bases, with 17 bases between the two germline ends. In nucleotides, the CDR3 is TGCAGTGCTGACAGCGCCAGGGGCCCCACAGATACGCAGTATTTT. It translates to CSADSARGPTDTQYF.

This clonotype appeared many times. The chain recombines TRBV28 with TRBJ2-5; 7 nucleotides match TRBD1. The CDR3 spans 13 residues. Germline CDR1 is MDHEN and CDR2 is SYDVKM. The junction had 2 bases not matched to a gene; V was cut back by 2 bases and J by 5 bases. CDR3 DNA: TGTGCCAGCAGTTTAAGGGGGCCGGAGACCCAGTACTTC. It is translated as CASSLRGPETQYF. Combining the CDR3 with reference TRBV28 and TRBJ2-5 gives the whole variable domain DVKVTQSSRYLVKRTGEKVFLECVQDMDHENMFWYRQDPGLGLRLIYFSYDVKMKEKGDIPEGYSVSREKKERFSLILESASTNQTSMYLCASSLRGPETQYFGPGTRLLVL.

The CDR3 DNA follows: TGCAGTGGTCAGGGACCGGATTCACCCCTCCACTTT. This gives the protein CSGQGPDSPLHF. The chain carries TRBV20-1 and TRBJ1-6; D is perhaps TRBD1 (5 bases). V was cut by 7 bases and J by 8 bases, with 12 bases left in between. The germline gives CDR1 DFQATT, CDR2 SNEGSKA (reference sequence). The length of the CDR3 is 12 residues.

This clonotype was counted ten times or more. This sequence joins TRBV2 and TRBJ2-5, with D unresolved. CDR1 SNHLY and CDR2 FYNNEI come from the germline V gene. The CDR3 has 12 residues. V gave up 2 bases and J gave up 5 bases, with 6 bases separating them. The CDR3 nucleotides read TGTGCCAGCAGTGAATTTCGCGAGACCCAGTACTTC. Residues: CASSEFRETQYF.

This clonotype came up a few times. The chain combines TRBV27 with TRBJ1-2; 9 bases agree with TRBD1. Per the germline V gene, CDR1 is MNHEY and CDR2 is SMNVEV (reference sequence). V was pared by 6 bases and J by 2 bases, with 7 bases of the junction left unmatched. This CDR3 comprises 15 residues. The chain's CDR3 is CASSLTGGGNYGYTF. In DNA form, the CDR3 reads TGTGCCAGCAGCCTTACAGGGGGCGGGAACTATGGCTACACCTTC.

There are many counts of this clonotype. The chain joins TRBV20-1 to TRBJ2-1, with 15 bases lining up with TRBD2. Per germline, CDR1 DFQATT and CDR2 SNEGSKA (reference sequence). The junction had 9 bases not matched to a gene; V was cut back by 1 base and J by 8 bases. This CDR3 contains 17 residues. This chain's CDR3 is CSARVIGTSGRRYEQFF. The CDR3 DNA reads as TGCAGTGCTAGAGTCATCGGGACTAGCGGGAGGAGGTATGAGCAGTTCTTC.

This clonotype was seen a few times. The chain is built from TRBV7-9 and TRBJ1-2; no clear D gene. The germline gives CDR1 SEHNR, CDR2 FQNEAQ (reference sequence). V was clipped by 5 bases and J by 6 bases, with 19 bases between them. The length of the CDR3 is 15 residues. CDR3 bases: TGTGCCAGCAGCATCGGGAGTTCCCAACGGGATGGCTACACCTTC. Residues: CASSIGSSQRDGYTF.